The 11 T cell receptor beta chains below come from one sample, sequenced in a study of CD8+ T cells in alopecia areata (dated by TCRdb to the late 2010s). This specimen's time point label, interpreted: around 24 weeks on oral tofacitinib. The intended sense of this specimen's treatment or condition label: oral pan-JAK inhibitor, 5-10 mg twice daily. The library was generated by the immunoSEQ multiplex PCR assay. RNA was extracted from all samples and reverse transcribed into cDNA as template for TCR sequencing. TCRdb obtained this table from immuneACCESS and retained in-frame rearrangements with V and J assigned. These tables miss some clones; where compared with another copy, unresolved V genes account for less than half of the shortfall, and the remainder is unexplained. The sample contains 95,000 to 110,000 clones, 80% to 85% of them found a single time. The leading ten clones occupy around a quarter of the sample.

The starting material was CD8+ T cells sorted from blood, obtained at week 24, from a patient treated with tofacitinib. Every receptor here comes from a human donor with alopecia areata.

The chain links TRBV14 to TRBJ1-5; D not certain. This CDR3 has 15 residues. The V end was cut by 0 bases, the J end by 3 bases, with 9 bases between. The germline V gene encodes CDR1 SGHDN and CDR2 FVKESK. The CDR3 DNA sequence: TGTGCCAGCAGCCAAGATTGGAGGGACAATCAGCCCCAGCATTTT. It yields the protein CASSQDWRDNQPQHF.

The chain has TRBV28 and TRBJ1-2; D remains ambiguous. Germline values: CDR1 MDHEN, CDR2 SYDVKM. Trimming removed 2 bases from V and 1 base from J, with 11 bases in between. CDR3 length: 15 amino acids. In DNA form, the CDR3 reads TGTGCCAGCAGTTTAACGCTGTCGGGTAACTATGGCTACACCTTC. Translated, it gives CASSLTLSGNYGYTF.

This chain connects TRBV5-1 to TRBJ2-2; D ambiguous. Between the trimmed V and J ends, which lost 0 bases and 4 bases, there was a span of 16 bases. Germline CDR1 SGHRS, CDR2 YFSETQ. The CDR3 has 17 amino acids. The CDR3 nucleotides are TGCGCCAGCAGCTTGGCCGTCACCTTGGACCTCACCGGGGAGCTGTTTTTT. Translation: CASSLAVTLDLTGELFF. The whole variable domain, filled in from reference TRBV5-1 and TRBJ2-2, reads KAGVTQTPRYLIKTRGQQVTLSCSPISGHRSVSWYQQTPGQGLQFLFEYFSETQRNKGNFPGRFSGRQFSNSRSEMNVSTLELGDSALYLCASSLAVTLDLTGELFFGEGSRLTVL.

Here the CDR3 DNA reads TGTGCCACCAGCAGTACCCAAGAGACCCAGTACTTC. It is translated as CATSSTQETQYF. The chain couples TRBV15 to TRBJ2-5; D uncertain. This CDR3 spans 12 amino acids. V was cut by 3 bases and J by 1 base, with 3 bases left in between. Germline V CDR1 and CDR2: LNHNV, YYDKDF (reference sequence).

The chain combines TRBV27 with TRBJ1-1; D gene uncertain. The germline V gene encodes CDR1 MNHEY and CDR2 SMNVEV (reference sequence). The CDR3 covers 13 residues. Trimming left V 8 bases short and J 4 bases short, with 14 bases between. The CDR3 sequence: CASSSREGTEAFF. In DNA, the CDR3 is TGTGCCAGCTCGTCGAGGGAGGGCACTGAAGCTTTCTTT.

V is TRBV4-3 and J is TRBJ2-3, with 9 bases aligning to TRBD1. Germline-derived CDR1 and CDR2 are LGHNA and YSLEER. The CDR3 spans 18 residues. V was pared by 1 base and J by 3 bases, with 11 bases of the junction left unmatched. As DNA, the CDR3 is TGCGCCAGCAGCCAAGGGCCCGGGAACAGGGGGCGTACAGATACGCAGTATTTT. Encoded protein: CASSQGPGNRGRTDTQYF.

V gene TRBV7-3 combines with J gene TRBJ1-1; perhaps TRBD1 as D (5 bases). Germline values: CDR1 SGHTA, CDR2 FQGTGA. This CDR3 has 15 amino acids. Trimming removed 1 base from V and 1 base from J, with 10 bases in between. The CDR3 here is CASSLKGKPNTEAFF. The CDR3 DNA reads as TGTGCCAGCAGCTTAAAGGGGAAACCGAACACTGAAGCTTTCTTT.

V usage is TRBV4-1 and J usage is TRBJ1-2, with TRBD1 identical over 10 bases. The CDR3 totals 14 residues. The J segment lost 5 bases and the V segment lost 4 bases, leaving 4 bases of the junction unmatched. Germline CDR1 and CDR2: MGHRA and YSYEKL. CDR3 sequence reads: CASSPDRGFYGYTF. The CDR3 DNA reads as TGCGCCAGCAGCCCGGACAGGGGGTTTTATGGCTACACCTTC.

The chain couples TRBV30 to TRBJ1-1; 7 nucleotides agree with TRBD1. J gave up 0 bases and V 3 bases, and 1 base lay outside the gene matches. The germline V gene has CDR1 GTSNPN and CDR2 SVGIG (reference sequence). The CDR3 is 13 amino acids. The CDR3 sequence is CAWSQGVNTEAFF. In DNA form, the CDR3 reads TGTGCCTGGAGCCAGGGGGTGAACACTGAAGCTTTCTTT. Full variable domain (outside the CDR3, taken from reference TRBV30 and TRBJ1-1): SQTIHQWPATLVQPVGSPLSLECTVEGTSNPNLYWYRQAAGRGLQLLFYSVGIGQISSEVPQNLSASRPQDRQFILSSKKLLLSDSGFYLCAWSQGVNTEAFFGQGTRLTVV.

This sequence joins TRBV6-5 and TRBJ2-7, with TRBD1 as a possible D gene (6 bases). CDR3 length equals 15 residues. The V gene lost 6 bases and the J gene lost 0 bases, with 15 bases spanning the gap. Germline V lookup: CDR1 MNHEY, CDR2 SVGAGI. CDR3 DNA: TGTGCCAGCAGCTACCGTGGACAGCCCTCCTACGAGCAGTACTTC. As protein: CASSYRGQPSYEQYF.

This chain links TRBV5-1 with TRBJ1-2; tentative D call: TRBD1 (5 bases). The V gene's germline CDR1 is SGHRS and CDR2 YFSETQ. CDR3 size: 15 residues. With 1 base removed from V and 3 bases from J, the gap between germline ends came to 13 bases. Written as DNA, the CDR3 is TGCGCCAGCAGCTTGAGTTTATGGGGGGACTATGGCTACACCTTC. This sequence encodes CASSLSLWGDYGYTF.